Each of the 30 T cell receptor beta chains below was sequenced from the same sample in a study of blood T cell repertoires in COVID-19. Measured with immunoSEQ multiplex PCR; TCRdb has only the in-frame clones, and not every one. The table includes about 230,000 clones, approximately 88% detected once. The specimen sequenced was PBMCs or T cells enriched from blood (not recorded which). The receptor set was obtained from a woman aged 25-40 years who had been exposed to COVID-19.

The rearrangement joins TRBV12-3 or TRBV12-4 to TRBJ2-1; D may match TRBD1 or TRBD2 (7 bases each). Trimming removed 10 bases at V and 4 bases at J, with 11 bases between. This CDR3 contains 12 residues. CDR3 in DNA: TGTGCCATCAGGGGGGGTTACAATGAGCAGTTCTTC. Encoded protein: CAIRGGYNEQFF.

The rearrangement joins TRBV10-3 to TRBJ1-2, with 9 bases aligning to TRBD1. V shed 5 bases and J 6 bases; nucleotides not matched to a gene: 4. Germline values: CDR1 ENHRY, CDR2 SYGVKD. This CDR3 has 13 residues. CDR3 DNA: TGTGCCATCAGTCGGGACAGGGATAATGGCTACACCTTC. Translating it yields CAISRDRDNGYTF.

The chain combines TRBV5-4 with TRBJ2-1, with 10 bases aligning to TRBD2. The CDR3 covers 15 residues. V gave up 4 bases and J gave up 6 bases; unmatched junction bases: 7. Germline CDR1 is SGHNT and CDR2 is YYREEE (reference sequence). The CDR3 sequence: CASSPTSGRVNEQFF. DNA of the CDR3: TGTGCCAGCAGCCCGACTAGCGGGCGTGTCAATGAGCAGTTCTTC.

The CDR3 region has the DNA TGCGCCAGCAGCCCCGGGGTTAGTAGAAACACCATATATTTT. The encoded protein is CASSPGVSRNTIYF. This chain uses TRBV4-1 with TRBJ1-3; D not resolved. The CDR3 loop spans 14 amino acids. From germline, CDR1 is MGHRA and CDR2 YSYEKL. Trimming cost V 4 bases and J 5 bases, with 12 bases left between them.

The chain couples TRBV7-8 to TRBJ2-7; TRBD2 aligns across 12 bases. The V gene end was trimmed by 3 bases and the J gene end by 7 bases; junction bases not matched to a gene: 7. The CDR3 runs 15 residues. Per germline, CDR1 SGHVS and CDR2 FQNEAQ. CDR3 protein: CASSFRTSGIWEQYF. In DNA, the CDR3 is TGTGCCAGCAGCTTCCGGACTAGCGGGATTTGGGAGCAGTACTTC.

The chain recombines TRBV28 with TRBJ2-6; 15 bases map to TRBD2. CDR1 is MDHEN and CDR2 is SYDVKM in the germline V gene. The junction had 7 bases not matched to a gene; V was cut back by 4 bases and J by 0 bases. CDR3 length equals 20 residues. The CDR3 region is CASSSDLGLAGGSGANVLTF. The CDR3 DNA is TGTGCCAGCAGTTCCGATCTGGGACTAGCGGGAGGCTCTGGGGCCAACGTCCTGACTTTC. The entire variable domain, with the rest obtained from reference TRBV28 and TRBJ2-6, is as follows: DVKVTQSSRYLVKRTGEKVFLECVQDMDHENMFWYRQDPGLGLRLIYFSYDVKMKEKGDIPEGYSVSREKKERFSLILESASTNQTSMYLCASSSDLGLAGGSGANVLTFGAGSRLTVL.

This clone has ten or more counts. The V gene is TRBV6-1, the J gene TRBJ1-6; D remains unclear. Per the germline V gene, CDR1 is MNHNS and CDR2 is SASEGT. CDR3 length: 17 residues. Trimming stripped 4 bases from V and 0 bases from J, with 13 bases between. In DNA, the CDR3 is TGTGCCAGCAGTGTCGAGGGATTCAGCTCCTATAATTCACCCCTCCACTTT. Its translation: CASSVEGFSSYNSPLHF.

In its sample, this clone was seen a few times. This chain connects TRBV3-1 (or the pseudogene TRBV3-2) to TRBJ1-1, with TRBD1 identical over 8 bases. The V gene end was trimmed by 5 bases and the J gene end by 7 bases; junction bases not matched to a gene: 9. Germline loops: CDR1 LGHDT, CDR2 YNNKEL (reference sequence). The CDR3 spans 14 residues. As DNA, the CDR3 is TGTGCCAGCAGCTTCGGACAGGGATATGGTGAAGCTTTCTTT. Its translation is CASSFGQGYGEAFF.

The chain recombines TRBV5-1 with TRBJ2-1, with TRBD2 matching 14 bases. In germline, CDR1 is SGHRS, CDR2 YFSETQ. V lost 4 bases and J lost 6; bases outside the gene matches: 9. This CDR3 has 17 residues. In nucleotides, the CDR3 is TGCGCCAGCAGCCTGAGACTAGCGGGAGGGCCAATCAATGAGCAGTTCTTC. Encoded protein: CASSLRLAGGPINEQFF.

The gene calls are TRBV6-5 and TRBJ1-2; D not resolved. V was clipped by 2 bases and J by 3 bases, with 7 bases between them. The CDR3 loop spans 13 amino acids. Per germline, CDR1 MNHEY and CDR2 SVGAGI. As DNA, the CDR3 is TGTGCCAGCAGTTACGGGCCAGACTATGGCTACACCTTC. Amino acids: CASSYGPDYGYTF.

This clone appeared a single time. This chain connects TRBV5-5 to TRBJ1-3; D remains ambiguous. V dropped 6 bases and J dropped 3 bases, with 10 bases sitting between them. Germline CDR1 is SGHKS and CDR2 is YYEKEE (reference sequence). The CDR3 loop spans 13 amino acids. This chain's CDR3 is CASTSTNGNTIYF. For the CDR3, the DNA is TGTGCCAGCACCTCTACTAATGGAAACACCATATATTTT.

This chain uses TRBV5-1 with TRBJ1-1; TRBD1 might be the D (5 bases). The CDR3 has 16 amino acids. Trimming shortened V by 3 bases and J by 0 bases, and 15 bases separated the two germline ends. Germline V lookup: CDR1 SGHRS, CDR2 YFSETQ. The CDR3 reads CASSSQGTLMNTEAFF. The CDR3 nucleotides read TGCGCCAGCAGCTCTCAGGGCACCCTAATGAACACTGAAGCTTTCTTT.

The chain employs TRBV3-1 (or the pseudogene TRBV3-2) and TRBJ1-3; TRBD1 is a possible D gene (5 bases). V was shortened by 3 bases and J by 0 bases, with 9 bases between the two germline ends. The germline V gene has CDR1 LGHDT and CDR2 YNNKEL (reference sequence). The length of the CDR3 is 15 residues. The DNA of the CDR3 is TGTGCCAGCAGCCACGGGGGGGGCTCTGGAAACACCATATATTTT. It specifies CASSHGGGSGNTIYF.

In DNA, the CDR3 is TGTGCCAGCAGCTTAGGGGGTCTAGCGGGAGCTCTCCACGAGCAGTACTTC. Translating it yields CASSLGGLAGALHEQYF. This sequence joins TRBV7-9 and TRBJ2-7; TRBD2 matches 10 bases. The germline gives CDR1 SEHNR, CDR2 FQNEAQ (reference sequence). V lost 1 base and J lost 5; bases outside the gene matches: 11. The CDR3 length is 17 residues.

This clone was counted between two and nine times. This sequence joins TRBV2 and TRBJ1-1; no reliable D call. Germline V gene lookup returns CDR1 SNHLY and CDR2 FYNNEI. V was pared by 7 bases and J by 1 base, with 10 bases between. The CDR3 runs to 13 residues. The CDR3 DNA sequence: TGTGCCAGCACCTCCGAGGGGAACACTGAAGCTTTCTTT. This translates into CASTSEGNTEAFF.

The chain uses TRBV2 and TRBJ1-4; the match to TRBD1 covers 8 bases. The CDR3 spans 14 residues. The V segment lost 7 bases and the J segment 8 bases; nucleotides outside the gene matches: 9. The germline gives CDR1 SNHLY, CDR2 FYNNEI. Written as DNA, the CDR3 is TGTGCCAGCACAGGACAGGGTTTAATGGAAAAACTGTTTTTT. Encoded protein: CASTGQGLMEKLFF. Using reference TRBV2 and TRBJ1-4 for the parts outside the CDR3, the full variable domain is EPEVTQTPSHQVTQMGQEVILRCVPISNHLYFYWYRQILGQKVEFLVSFYNNEISEKSEIFDDQFSVERPDGSNFTLKIRSTKLEDSAMYFCASTGQGLMEKLFFGSGTQLSVL.

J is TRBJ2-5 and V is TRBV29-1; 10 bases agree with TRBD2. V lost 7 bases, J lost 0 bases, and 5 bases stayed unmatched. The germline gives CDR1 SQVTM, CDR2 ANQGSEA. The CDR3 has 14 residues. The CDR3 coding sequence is TGCAGCGCAACAGCGGGAGGGGACCAAGAGACCCAGTACTTC. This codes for CSATAGGDQETQYF.

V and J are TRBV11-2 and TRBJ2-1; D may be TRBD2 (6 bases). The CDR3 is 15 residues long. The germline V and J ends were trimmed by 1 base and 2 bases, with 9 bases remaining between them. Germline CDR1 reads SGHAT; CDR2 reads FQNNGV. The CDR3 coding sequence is TGTGCCAGCAGCTTAGCGGGAGAAACCTACAATGAGCAGTTCTTC. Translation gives CASSLAGETYNEQFF.

CDR3 nucleotide sequence: TGTGCCAGCAGTTATTCTGGCAGGGCTGGAAACACCATATATTTT. This codes for CASSYSGRAGNTIYF. The chain uses TRBV6-5 and TRBJ1-3, with a possible D match to TRBD1 (5 bases). V shed 3 bases and J shed 2 bases, with 11 bases lying between them. The CDR3 sequence is 15 residues long. The V gene's germline CDR1 is MNHEY and CDR2 SVGAGI.

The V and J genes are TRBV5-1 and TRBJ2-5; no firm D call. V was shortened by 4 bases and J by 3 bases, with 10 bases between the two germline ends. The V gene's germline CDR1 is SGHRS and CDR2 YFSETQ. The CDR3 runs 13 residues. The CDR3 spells CASSGSPEETQYF. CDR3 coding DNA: TGCGCCAGCAGCGGTAGCCCCGAAGAGACCCAGTACTTC.

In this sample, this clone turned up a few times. The CDR3 DNA is TGTGCCAGCAGTTTTCCCCCGACAGGGGTATCGAATTCACCCCTCCACTTT. The encoded protein is CASSFPPTGVSNSPLHF. The chain couples TRBV27 to TRBJ1-6, with 8 nucleotides matching TRBD1. The ends lost 3 bases at V and 7 bases at J; junction bases unmatched: 11. Germline lookup yields CDR1 MNHEY and CDR2 SMNVEV (reference sequence). This CDR3 is built from 17 residues.

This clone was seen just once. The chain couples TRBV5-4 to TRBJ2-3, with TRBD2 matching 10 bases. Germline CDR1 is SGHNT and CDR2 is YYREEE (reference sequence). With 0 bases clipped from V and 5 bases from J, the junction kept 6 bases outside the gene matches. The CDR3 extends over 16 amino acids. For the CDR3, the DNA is TGTGCCAGCAGCTTGGGTAGCGGGAGGAACGGAGATACGCAGTATTTT. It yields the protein CASSLGSGRNGDTQYF.

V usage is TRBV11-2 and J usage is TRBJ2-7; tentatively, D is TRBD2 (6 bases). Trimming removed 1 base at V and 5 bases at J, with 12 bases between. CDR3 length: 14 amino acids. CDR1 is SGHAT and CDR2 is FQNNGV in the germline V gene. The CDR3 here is CASSLGREINEQYF. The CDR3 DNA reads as TGTGCCAGCAGCTTAGGACGGGAGATCAACGAGCAGTACTTC.

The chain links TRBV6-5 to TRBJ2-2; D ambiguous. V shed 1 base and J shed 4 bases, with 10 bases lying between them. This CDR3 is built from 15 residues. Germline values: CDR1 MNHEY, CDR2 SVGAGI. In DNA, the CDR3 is TGTGCCAGCAGTTACTGGGCCTCTGCCACCGGGGAGCTGTTTTTT. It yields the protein CASSYWASATGELFF.

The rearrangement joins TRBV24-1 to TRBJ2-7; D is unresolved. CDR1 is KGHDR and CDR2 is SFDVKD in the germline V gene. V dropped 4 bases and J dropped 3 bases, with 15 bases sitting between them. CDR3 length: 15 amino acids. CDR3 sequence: CATSESGELNYEQYF. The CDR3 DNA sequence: TGTGCCACCAGTGAATCAGGTGAGCTCAACTACGAGCAGTACTTC.

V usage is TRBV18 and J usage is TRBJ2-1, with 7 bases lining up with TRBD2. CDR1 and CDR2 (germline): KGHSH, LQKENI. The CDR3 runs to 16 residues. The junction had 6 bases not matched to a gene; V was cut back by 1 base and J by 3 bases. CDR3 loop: CASSPRSGEGYNEQFF. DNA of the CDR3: TGTGCCAGCTCACCACGAAGCGGGGAAGGCTACAATGAGCAGTTCTTC.

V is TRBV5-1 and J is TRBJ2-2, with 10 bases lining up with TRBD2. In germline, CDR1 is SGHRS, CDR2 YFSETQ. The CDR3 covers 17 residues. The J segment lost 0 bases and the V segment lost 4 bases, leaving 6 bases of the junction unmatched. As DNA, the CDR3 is TGCGCCAGCAGCGCCGGGACTAGCGTTGCGAACACCGGGGAGCTGTTTTTT. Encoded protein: CASSAGTSVANTGELFF.

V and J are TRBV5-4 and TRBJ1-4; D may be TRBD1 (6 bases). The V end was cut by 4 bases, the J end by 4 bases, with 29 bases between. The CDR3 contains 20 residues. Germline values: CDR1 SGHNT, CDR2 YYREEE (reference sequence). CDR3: CASSVRSGTPATSFNEKLFF. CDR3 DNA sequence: TGTGCCAGCAGCGTGAGATCCGGGACACCGGCGACTTCTTTTAATGAAAAACTGTTTTTT.

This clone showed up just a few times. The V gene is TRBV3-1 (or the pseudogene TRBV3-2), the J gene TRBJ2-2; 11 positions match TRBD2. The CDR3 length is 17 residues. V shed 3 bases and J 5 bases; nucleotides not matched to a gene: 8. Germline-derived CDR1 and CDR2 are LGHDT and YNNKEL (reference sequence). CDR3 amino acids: CASSQSQLAGETGELFF. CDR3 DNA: TGTGCCAGCAGCCAGTCCCAACTAGCGGGAGAAACCGGGGAGCTGTTTTTT.

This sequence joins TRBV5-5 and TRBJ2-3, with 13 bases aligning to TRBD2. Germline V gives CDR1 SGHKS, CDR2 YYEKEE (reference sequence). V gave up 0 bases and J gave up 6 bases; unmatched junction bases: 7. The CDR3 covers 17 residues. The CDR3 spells CASSLGLAGGLLDTQYF. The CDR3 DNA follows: TGTGCCAGCAGCTTGGGACTAGCGGGAGGTCTCTTGGATACGCAGTATTTT.